This record covers a single TCR beta chain. Its target is unknown. This entry is derived from a study of memory CD4+ T cells and cytomegalovirus serostatus. Repertoires were generated with immunoSEQ multiplex PCR, while TCRdb's copy carries only in-frame clones and drops some. The sample lists roughly 45,000 clones; over 75% were seen once. The germline V gene encodes CDR1 SGHNT and CDR2 YYREEE (reference sequence). Between the trimmed V and J ends, which lost 4 bases and 2 bases, there was a span of 13 bases. The CDR3 runs to 14 residues. Regarding the study as a whole: The CMV-associated TCR signature appears largely within the CD4+ memory repertoire.

Single viable CD3+CD4+CD8-CD45RO+ cells were sorted as the memory CD4+ T cells. The sequenced material came from memory CD4+ T cells from blood. The origin of this receptor is an adult in good health and CMV-seronegative. This chain uses TRBV5-4 with TRBJ2-7, with D maybe TRBD2 (6 bases). The CDR3 here is CASSAGRGTYEQYF. CDR3 sequence (DNA): TGTGCCAGCAGCGCGGGACGGGGGACCTACGAGCAGTACTTC.